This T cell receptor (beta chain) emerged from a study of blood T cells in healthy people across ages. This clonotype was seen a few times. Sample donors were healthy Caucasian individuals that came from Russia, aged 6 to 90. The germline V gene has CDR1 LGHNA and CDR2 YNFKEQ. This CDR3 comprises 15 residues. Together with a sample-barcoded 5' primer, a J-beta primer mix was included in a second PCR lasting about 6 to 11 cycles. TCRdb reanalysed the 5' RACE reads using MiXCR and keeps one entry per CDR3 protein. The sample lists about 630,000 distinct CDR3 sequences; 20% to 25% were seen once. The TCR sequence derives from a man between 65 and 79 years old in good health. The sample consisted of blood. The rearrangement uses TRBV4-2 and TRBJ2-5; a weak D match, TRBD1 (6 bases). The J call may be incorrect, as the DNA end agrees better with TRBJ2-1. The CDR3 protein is CASSQDGNRDGEQFF. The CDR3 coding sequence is TGTGCCAGCAGCCAAGATGGGAACAGGGATGGCGAGCAGTTCTTC.